This TCR beta chain comes out of a study of OX40 agonist ivuxolimab in advanced cancers. For context, the study as a whole: Ivuxolimab, which targeted the costimulatory receptor OX40 (CD134), was an agonistic, fully human IgG2 monoclonal antibody. Prior anti-PD-1, anti-PD-L1 or anti-CTLA-4 therapy was permitted, and about two fifths of dose-escalation patients had received checkpoint inhibitors. Partial responses occurred in three dose-escalation patients: two with cutaneous melanoma and one with hepatocellular carcinoma. A male proportion of roughly 80% and a mean age of 60 years, ranging from 23 to 79, were recorded for the dose-escalation cohort. The paper describes the monotherapy dose-escalation part (N ≈ 52 patients) of the phase I trial of ivuxolimab. Intravenous ivuxolimab was administered to patients every 2 weeks at six dose levels: 0.01, 0.1, 0.3, 1.5, 3 and 10 mg/kg. Peripheral TCRbeta sequencing aimed to test whether ivuxolimab altered TCR sequence diversity and caused clonal T-cell expansion. Of the 50 or so patients in dose escalation, about 20 had hepatocellular carcinoma, approximately 15 had melanoma, 9 had renal cell carcinoma and 9 had head and neck cancer. General conclusions and limits of the study: After ivuxolimab, more expanded clones were found on average in CD8+ T cells than in CD4+ T cells. At doses from 0.1 to 3.0 mg/kg, clonal expansion was seen in both CD4+ and CD8+ blood T cells between baseline and week 6. In partial responders in the 0.1-3.0 mg/kg groups, normalized peripheral clonal expansion was found to be among the lowest, especially among CD8+ T cells. Low levels of normalized T-cell clonal expansion were also shown by some nonresponding patients. The antigen specificity of the peripheral T cells that underwent clonal expansion was not determined.

Details on this clone: The antigen it recognizes is unknown. No much larger clonotype is one base removed from it; base qualities were not supplied.

For sequencing of the TCRbeta CDR3 region, genomic DNA was extracted from the sorted cells. The immunoSEQ Assay was used for sequencing of TCRbeta CDR3 regions. TCRdb limited this immuneACCESS table to in-frame rearrangements with V and J called. A share of clones is missing; checked studies link under half to unresolved V genes, and the rest is unexplained. The sample has approximately 15,000 clones on record, about four fifths of them singletons. In total, the top ten clones hold roughly an eighth of the sample. The trial excluded patients who had a history of autoimmune disease or who were on systemic immunosuppression. In every dose cohort, peripheral blood was drawn for TCR sequencing at baseline, cycle 4 day 1, and cycle 7 day 1. The samples were drawn from a first-in-human, open-label, multicenter phase I dose-escalation trial of ivuxolimab. Adults with locally advanced or metastatic melanoma, renal cell, hepatocellular, or head and neck squamous cell carcinoma were enrolled in the trial. Before TCR sequencing, CD4+ T cells and CD8+ T cells from peripheral blood were sorted into separate populations.

V trim: 4 bases; J trim: 8 bases; unmatched bases: 13. The CDR3 covers 16 residues, taking in both the cysteine and the phenylalanine. The retained sequence is limited to the CDR3, 48 bases, with the frame set at the first base. Via the germline V gene, CDR1 is SGDLS and CDR2 YYNGEE. Source: CD4+ or CD8+ T cells sorted from blood, taken in a trial of the OX40 agonist ivuxolimab. The chain joins TRBV9 to TRBJ2-1; TRBD2 fits 9 bases in the junction. This receptor was obtained from an adult with an advanced solid tumor such as melanoma, head and neck, liver or kidney cancer. The CDR3 here reads CASSPLRVAGDYEQFF. The nucleotide sequence is given as TGTGCCAGCAGCCCCCTCCGGGTAGCGGGAGATTATGAGCAGTTCTTC.